This T cell receptor beta chain was identified during a study of cytomegalovirus exposure and HLA in healthy donors. Trimming took 1 base from V and 6 from J, leaving 15 bases between them. CDR3 length: 15 residues. Germline lookup yields CDR1 WSHSY and CDR2 SAAADI. The donors were part of the validation cohort, which consisted of roughly 120 subjects and was separate from the first cohort of 670 or so subjects. Study-wide points: Reportedly, diagnosis of cytomegalovirus status by the classifier showed high specificity and sensitivity. Most TCR sequences were seen very rarely across donors, but some public TCRs occurred in many. The study recorded 150 to 200 TCR beta chains that were cytomegalovirus-associated.

Only in-frame clones appear in the TCRdb table, and some are missing; sequencing was by immunoSEQ multiplex PCR. This sample has about 250,000 clones, with 85% to 90% found just once. Turning to this clone: Its cognate antigen is unknown.

The receptor was derived from a man aged 18 to 35 in good health and CMV-seronegative. Sequencing was carried out using PBMCs. The genes are TRBV10-2 and TRBJ1-1; TRBD1 might be the D (5 bases). The CDR3 DNA is TGCGCCAGCAGTGAGTATAGACCCCCCAGGGCTGAAGCTTTCTTT. It encodes CASSEYRPPRAEAFF.